This T cell receptor beta chain was observed in a study of blood T cell repertoires in COVID-19. Participant ages covered roughly 18 to 89 years across 24 US areas. Before they entered the study, exposed participants had met a COVID-19 case within 2 weeks. Profiling relied on immunoSEQ multiplex PCR, and the TCRdb table lists in-frame clones only, not all of them. Counted here are approximately 190,000 clones, less than 90% occurring once; the ten biggest clones make up around 3.1%. The CDR3 has 15 amino acids. V gave up 0 bases and J gave up 0 bases, with 7 bases separating them. The germline gives CDR1 SGHRS, CDR2 YFSETQ.

The V and J genes are TRBV5-1 and TRBJ2-1; D is undetermined. Sequenced sample: PBMCs or T cells enriched from blood (not recorded which). The TCR sequence derives from a woman younger than 45 who had been exposed to COVID-19. The CDR3 sequence is CASSLEPTSYNEQFF. The DNA of the CDR3 is TGCGCCAGCAGCTTGGAGCCAACCTCCTACAATGAGCAGTTCTTC.